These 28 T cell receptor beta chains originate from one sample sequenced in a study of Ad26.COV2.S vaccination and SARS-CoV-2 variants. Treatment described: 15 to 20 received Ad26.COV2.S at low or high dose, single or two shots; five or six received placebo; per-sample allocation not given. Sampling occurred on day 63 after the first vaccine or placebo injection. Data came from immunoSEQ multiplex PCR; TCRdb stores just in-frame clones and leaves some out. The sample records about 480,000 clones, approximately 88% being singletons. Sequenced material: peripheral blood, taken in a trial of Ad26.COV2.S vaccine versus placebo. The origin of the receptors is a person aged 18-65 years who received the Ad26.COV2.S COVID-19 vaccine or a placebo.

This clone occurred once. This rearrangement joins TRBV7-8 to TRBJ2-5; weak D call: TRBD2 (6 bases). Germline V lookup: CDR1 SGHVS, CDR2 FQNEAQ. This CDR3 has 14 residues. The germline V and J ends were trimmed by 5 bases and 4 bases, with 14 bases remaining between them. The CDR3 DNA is TGTGCCAGCAGCCCTGACGTCGGGGGAGAGACCCAGTACTTC. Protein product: CASSPDVGGETQYF.

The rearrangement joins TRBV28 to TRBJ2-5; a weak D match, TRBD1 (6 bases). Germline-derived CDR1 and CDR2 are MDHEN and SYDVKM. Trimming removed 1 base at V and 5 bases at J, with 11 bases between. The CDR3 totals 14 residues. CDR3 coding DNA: TGTGCCAGCAGTTTATATACCCAGGGGGAGACCCAGTACTTC. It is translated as CASSLYTQGETQYF.

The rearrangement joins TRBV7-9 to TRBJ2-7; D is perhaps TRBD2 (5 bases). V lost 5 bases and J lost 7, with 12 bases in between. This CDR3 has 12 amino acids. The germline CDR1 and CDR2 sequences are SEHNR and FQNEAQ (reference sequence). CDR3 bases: TGTGCCAGCAGCGGAGGCCCGTTAGAGCAGTACTTC. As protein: CASSGGPLEQYF.

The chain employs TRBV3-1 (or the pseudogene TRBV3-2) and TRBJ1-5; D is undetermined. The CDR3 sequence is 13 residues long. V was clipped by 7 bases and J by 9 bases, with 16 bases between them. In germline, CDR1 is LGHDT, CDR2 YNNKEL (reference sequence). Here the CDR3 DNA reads TGTGCCAGCACCACCCCAGGCTCGCGGCCCCAGCATTTT. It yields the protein CASTTPGSRPQHF.

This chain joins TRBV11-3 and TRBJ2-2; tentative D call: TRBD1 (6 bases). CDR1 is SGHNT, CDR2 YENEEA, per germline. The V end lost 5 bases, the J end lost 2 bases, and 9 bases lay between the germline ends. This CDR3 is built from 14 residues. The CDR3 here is CASSPQGNTGELFF. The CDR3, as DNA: TGTGCCAGCAGCCCACAGGGAAACACCGGGGAGCTGTTTTTT.

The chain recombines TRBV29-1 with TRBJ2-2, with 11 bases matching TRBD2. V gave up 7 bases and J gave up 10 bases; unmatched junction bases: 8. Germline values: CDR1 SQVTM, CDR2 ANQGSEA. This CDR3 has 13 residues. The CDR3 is CSALTSGKLELFF. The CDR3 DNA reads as TGCAGCGCTCTGACTAGCGGGAAATTGGAGCTGTTTTTT.

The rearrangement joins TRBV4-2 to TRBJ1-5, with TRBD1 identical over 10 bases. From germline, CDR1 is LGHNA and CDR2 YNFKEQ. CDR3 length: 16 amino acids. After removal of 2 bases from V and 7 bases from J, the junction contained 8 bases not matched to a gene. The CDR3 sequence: CASSQLGTGVRQPQHF. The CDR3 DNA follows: TGTGCCAGCAGCCAATTGGGGACAGGGGTTCGCCAGCCCCAGCATTTT.

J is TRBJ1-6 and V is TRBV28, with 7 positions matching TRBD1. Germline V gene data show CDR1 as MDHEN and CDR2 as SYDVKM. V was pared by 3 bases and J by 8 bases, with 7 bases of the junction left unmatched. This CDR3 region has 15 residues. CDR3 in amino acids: CASSFDRVVDSPLHF. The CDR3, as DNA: TGTGCCAGCAGTTTTGACAGGGTCGTTGATTCACCCCTCCACTTT.

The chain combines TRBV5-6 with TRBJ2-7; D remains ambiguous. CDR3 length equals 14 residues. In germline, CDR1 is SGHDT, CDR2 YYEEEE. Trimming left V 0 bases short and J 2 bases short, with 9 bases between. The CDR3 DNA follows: TGTGCCAGCAGCTTGGTGCCAAGCACCTACGAGCAGTACTTC. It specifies CASSLVPSTYEQYF.

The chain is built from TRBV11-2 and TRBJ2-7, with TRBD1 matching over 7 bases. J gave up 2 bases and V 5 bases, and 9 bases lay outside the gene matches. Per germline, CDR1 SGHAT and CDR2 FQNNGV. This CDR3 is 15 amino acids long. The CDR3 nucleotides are TGTGCCAGCAGCCAACAGGGGTTAGGGACCTACGAGCAGTACTTC. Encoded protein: CASSQQGLGTYEQYF.

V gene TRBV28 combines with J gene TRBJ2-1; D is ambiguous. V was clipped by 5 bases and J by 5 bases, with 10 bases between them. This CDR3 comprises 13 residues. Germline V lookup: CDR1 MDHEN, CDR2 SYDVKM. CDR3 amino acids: CASSPPLDNEQFF. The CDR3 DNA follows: TGTGCCAGCAGTCCCCCGCTGGACAATGAGCAGTTCTTC.

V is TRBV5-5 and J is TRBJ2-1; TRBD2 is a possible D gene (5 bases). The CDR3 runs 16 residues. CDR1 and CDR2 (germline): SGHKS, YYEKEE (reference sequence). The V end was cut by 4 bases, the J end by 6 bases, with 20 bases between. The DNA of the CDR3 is TGTGCCAGCAGCGCACTAGTGGTGAGGCCTACCAATGAGCAGTTCTTC. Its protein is CASSALVVRPTNEQFF.

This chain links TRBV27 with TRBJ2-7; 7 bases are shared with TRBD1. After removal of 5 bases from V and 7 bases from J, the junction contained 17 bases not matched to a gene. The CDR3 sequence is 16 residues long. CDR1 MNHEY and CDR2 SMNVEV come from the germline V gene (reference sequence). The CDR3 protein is CASSVGGGSLLMEQYF. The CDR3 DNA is TGTGCCAGCAGTGTAGGGGGCGGTTCCCTCCTTATGGAGCAGTACTTC.

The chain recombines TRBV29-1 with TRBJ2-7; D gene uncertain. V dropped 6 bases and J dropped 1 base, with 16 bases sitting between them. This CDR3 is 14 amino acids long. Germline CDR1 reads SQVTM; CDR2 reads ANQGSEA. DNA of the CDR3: TGCAGCGTCCTCCGCTTCGCAGATTCCTACGAGCAGTACTTC. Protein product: CSVLRFADSYEQYF.

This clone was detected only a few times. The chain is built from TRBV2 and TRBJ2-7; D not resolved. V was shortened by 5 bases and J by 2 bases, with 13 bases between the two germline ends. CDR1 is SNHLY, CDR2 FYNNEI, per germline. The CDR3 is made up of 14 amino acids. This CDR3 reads CASSPIYRPYEQYF. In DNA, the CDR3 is TGTGCCAGCAGTCCCATATACCGTCCCTACGAGCAGTACTTC.

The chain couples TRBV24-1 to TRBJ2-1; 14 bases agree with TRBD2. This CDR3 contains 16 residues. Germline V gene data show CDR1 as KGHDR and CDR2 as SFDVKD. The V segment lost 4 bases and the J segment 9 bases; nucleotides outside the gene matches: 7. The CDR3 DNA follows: TGTGCCACCAGTGAGACGGGACTAGCGGGAGCAGGTGAGCAGTTCTTC. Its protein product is CATSETGLAGAGEQFF.

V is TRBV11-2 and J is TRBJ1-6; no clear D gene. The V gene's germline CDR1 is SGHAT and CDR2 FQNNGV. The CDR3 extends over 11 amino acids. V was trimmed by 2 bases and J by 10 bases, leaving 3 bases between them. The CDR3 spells CASSLRSPLHF. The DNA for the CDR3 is TGTGCCAGCAGCTTACGCTCACCCCTCCACTTT.

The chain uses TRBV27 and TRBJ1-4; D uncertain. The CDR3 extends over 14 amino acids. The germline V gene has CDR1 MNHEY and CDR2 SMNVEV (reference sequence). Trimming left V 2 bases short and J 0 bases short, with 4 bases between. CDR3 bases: TGTGCCAGCAGTTTAGCTGCAACTAATGAAAAACTGTTTTTT. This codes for CASSLAATNEKLFF.

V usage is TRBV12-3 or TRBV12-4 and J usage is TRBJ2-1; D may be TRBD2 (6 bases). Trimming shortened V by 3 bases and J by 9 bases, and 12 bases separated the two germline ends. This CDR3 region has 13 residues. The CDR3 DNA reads TGTGCCAGCAGTTTTGGGAGGCAAGCTGAGCAGTTCTTC. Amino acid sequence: CASSFGRQAEQFF.

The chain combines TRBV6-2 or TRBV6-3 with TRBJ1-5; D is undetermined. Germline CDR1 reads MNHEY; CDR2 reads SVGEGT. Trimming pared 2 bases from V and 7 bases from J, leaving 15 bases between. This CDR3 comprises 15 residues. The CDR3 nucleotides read TGTGCCAGCAGTTACCTTCGGGGATCGGACCAGCCCCAGCATTTT. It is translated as CASSYLRGSDQPQHF.

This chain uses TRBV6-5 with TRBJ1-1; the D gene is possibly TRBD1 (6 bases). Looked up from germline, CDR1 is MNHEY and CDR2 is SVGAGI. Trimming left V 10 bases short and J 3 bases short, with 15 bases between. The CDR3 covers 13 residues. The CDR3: CATHRVRDTEAFF. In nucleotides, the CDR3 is TGTGCCACCCACAGGGTGCGGGACACTGAAGCTTTCTTT.

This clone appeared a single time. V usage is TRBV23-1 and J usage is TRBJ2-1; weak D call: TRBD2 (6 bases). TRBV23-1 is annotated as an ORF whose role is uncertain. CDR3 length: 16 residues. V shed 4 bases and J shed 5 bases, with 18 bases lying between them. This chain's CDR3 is CASSPQGGRPDNEQFF. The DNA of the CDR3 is TGCGCCAGCAGTCCCCAGGGTGGGAGGCCTGACAATGAGCAGTTCTTC.

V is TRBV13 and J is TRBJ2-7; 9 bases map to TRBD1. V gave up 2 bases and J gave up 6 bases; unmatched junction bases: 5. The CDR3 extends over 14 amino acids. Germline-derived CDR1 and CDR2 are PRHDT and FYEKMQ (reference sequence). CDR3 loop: CASSLSGTGFEQYF. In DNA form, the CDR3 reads TGTGCCAGCAGCTTATCCGGGACAGGGTTCGAGCAGTACTTC.

The CDR3 coding sequence is TGTGCCAGCAATACCGGGACAGGAGCCTACGAGCAGTACTTC. It yields the protein CASNTGTGAYEQYF. The chain joins TRBV9 to TRBJ2-7, with TRBD1 matching over 8 bases. CDR1 and CDR2 (germline): SGDLS, YYNGEE. CDR3 length equals 14 residues. V lost 6 bases to trimming and J lost 2 bases; unmatched junction nucleotides: 7.

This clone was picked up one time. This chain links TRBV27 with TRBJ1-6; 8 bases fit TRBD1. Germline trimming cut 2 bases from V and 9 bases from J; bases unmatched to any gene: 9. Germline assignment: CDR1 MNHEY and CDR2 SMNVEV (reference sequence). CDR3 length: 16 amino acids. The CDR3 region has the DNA TGTGCCAGCAGTTTAAATGCAGGGGGCGGTGGTTCACCCCTCCACTTT. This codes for CASSLNAGGGGSPLHF.

CDR3: CASWGLNSNQPQHF. CDR3 DNA: TGTGCCAGTTGGGGACTGAATAGCAATCAGCCCCAGCATTTT. The J gene is TRBJ1-5, the V gene TRBV19; a weak D match, TRBD1 (5 bases). Per the germline V gene, CDR1 is LNHDA and CDR2 is SQIVND (reference sequence). This CDR3 has 14 residues. V was trimmed by 8 bases and J by 0 bases, leaving 11 bases between them.

CDR3 amino acids: CASSLGPGGANVLTF. CDR3 in DNA: TGTGCCAGCAGTTTGGGGCCTGGGGGGGCCAACGTCCTGACTTTC. V gene TRBV28 combines with J gene TRBJ2-6; maybe TRBD1 (5 bases). This CDR3 spans 15 amino acids. Germline CDR1 MDHEN, CDR2 SYDVKM. Trimming took 3 bases from V and 4 from J, leaving 10 bases between them.

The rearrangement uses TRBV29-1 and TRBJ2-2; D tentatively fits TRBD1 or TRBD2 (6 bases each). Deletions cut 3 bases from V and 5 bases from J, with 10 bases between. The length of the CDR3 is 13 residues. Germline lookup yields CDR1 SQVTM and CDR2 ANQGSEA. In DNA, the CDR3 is TGCAGCGTTGATAGGGGGGCTACCGGGGAGCTGTTTTTT. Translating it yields CSVDRGATGELFF.